The entry below gives a single T cell receptor (beta chain) sequence along with its context. Germline V gives CDR1 MNHNS, CDR2 SASEGT. CDR3 length: 17 amino acids. This specimen belongs to a study of tumor-infiltrating lymphocytes in oesophageal squamous cell carcinoma. A single record per CDR3 protein comes from TCRdb applying MiXCR to the PCR reads. The sample shows 23,000 or so distinct CDR3 sequences, about 40% of them seen only once. Sequenced: esophageal tumor tissue. The TCR originated in a male donor with esophageal squamous cell carcinoma. V and J are TRBV6-1 and TRBJ2-5, with D perhaps matching TRBD1 (5 bases). The J call could be wrong; TRBJ2-7 is a better fit for the DNA end. In DNA form, the CDR3 reads TGTGCCAGCAGTGAAGCTATCACAGGCGACCGAAACTACGAGCAGTACTTC. It specifies CASSEAITGDRNYEQYF.